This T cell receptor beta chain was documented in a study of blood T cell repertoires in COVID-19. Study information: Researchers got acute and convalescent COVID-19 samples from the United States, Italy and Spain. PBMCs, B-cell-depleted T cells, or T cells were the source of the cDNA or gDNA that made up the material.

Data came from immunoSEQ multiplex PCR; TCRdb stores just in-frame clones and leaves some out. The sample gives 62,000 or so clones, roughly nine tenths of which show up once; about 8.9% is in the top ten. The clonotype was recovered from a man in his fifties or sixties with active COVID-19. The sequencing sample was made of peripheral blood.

CDR3 sequence: CAIGQAGGADTQYF. The CDR3, as DNA: TGTGCCATCGGCCAAGCGGGGGGGGCAGATACGCAGTATTTT. This chain links TRBV10-3 with TRBJ2-3, with 10 bases identical to TRBD2. The germline V gene encodes CDR1 ENHRY and CDR2 SYGVKD. CDR3 length: 14 amino acids. The ends lost 8 bases at V and 4 bases at J; junction bases unmatched: 6.